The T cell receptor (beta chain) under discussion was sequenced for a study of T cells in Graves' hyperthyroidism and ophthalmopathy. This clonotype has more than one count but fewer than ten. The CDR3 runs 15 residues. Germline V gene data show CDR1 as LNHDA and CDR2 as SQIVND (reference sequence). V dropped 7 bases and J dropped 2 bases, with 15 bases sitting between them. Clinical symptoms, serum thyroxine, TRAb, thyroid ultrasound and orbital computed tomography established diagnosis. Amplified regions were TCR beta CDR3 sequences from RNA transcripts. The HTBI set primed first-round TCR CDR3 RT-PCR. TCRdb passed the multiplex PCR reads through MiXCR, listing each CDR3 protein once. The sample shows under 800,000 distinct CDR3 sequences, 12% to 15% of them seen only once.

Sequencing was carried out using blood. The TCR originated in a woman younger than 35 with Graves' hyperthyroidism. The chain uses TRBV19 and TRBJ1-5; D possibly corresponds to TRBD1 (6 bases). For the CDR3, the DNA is TGTGCCAGTATGCCTGGGACAATTGGCAATCAGCCCCAGCATTTT. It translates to CASMPGTIGNQPQHF.